Listed below are T cell receptor beta chains from one sample, sequenced in a study of blood T cell repertoires in COVID-19. Measured with immunoSEQ multiplex PCR; TCRdb has only the in-frame clones, and not every one. The sample shows 350,000 to 450,000 clones, around 90% of them seen only once. The sequenced sample was peripheral blood. Every receptor here comes from a man aged 35 to 55 with acute or convalescent COVID-19. CDR3s include the opening cysteine and the closing phenylalanine or tryptophan. The order of the fields is V gene, D gene, J gene, clone size, CDR3 protein, CDR3 DNA. D genes are given only for firm matches. Clone size is shown for a subset of rows, as once, few, many or a class of expanded clone.

TRBV30	-	TRBJ1-5	-	CAWSERGGQPQHF	TGTGCCTGGAGTGAAAGGGGTGGGCAGCCCCAGCATTTT
TRBV11-2	-	TRBJ1-2	-	CASSSPRARAYGYTF	TGTGCCAGCAGCTCCCCCCGCGCAAGAGCCTATGGCTACACCTTC
TRBV5-1	TRBD2	TRBJ2-5	few	CASSLGLAYQETQYF	TGCGCCAGCAGCTTGGGACTAGCGTACCAAGAGACCCAGTACTTC
TRBV9	TRBD1	TRBJ2-1	-	CASGDSGTGVPGEQFF	TGTGCCAGCGGCGACTCCGGGACAGGGGTCCCCGGTGAGCAGTTCTTC
TRBV28	TRBD1	TRBJ1-2	-	CASSLSLGQGAGNYGYTF	TGTGCCAGCAGTTTAAGTTTGGGACAGGGGGCAGGCAACTATGGCTACACCTTC
TRBV2	-	TRBJ1-1	-	CASRRTQGHAFF	TGTGCCAGCAGGCGGACACAGGGTCACGCTTTCTTT
TRBV9	-	TRBJ1-2	-	CASSVEWEGDYGYTF	TGTGCCAGCAGCGTAGAATGGGAGGGGGACTATGGCTACACCTTC
TRBV4-1	TRBD2	TRBJ2-1	many	CASSQGTSGIDSTYNEQFF	TGCGCCAGCAGCCAAGGGACTAGCGGTATAGACTCTACCTACAATGAGCAGTTCTTC
TRBV7-9	TRBD2	TRBJ2-3	-	CASRTTSTSTDTQYF	TGTGCCAGCAGAACGACTAGCACTAGCACAGATACGCAGTATTTT
TRBV9	TRBD1	TRBJ1-2	-	CASSPGTDENYGYTF	TGTGCCAGCAGCCCCGGGACAGACGAAAACTATGGCTACACCTTC
TRBV7-8	-	TRBJ1-2	-	CASSLEYTRDYGYTF	TGTGCCAGCAGCTTAGAGTATACTCGAGACTATGGCTACACCTTC
TRBV18	TRBD1	TRBJ1-2	-	CASSSDRGRNRGYTF	TGTGCCAGCTCATCGGACAGGGGGCGAAACCGAGGCTACACCTTC
TRBV15	TRBD2	TRBJ2-3	-	CATSRIAGAIADTQYF	TGTGCCACCAGCAGGATAGCGGGGGCAATTGCAGATACGCAGTATTTT
TRBV9	TRBD2	TRBJ2-4	-	CASSETLAGGYGIQYF	TGTGCCAGCAGCGAGACCCTAGCGGGGGGCTACGGCATTCAGTACTTC
TRBV27	-	TRBJ2-7	-	CASSFGRTTYEQYF	TGTGCCAGCAGTTTCGGCCGGACAACTTACGAGCAGTACTTC
TRBV6-5	-	TRBJ1-1	-	CASSSSGFRFEAFF	TGTGCCAGCAGTTCATCAGGGTTTAGGTTCGAAGCTTTCTTT
TRBV11-2	-	TRBJ2-3	-	CASSLFAGGPLDTQYF	TGTGCCAGCAGCTTATTTGCGGGCGGCCCTCTCGATACGCAGTATTTT
TRBV19	-	TRBJ1-2	-	CASSITFEHLGYTF	TGTGCCAGTAGTATAACTTTTGAGCATCTTGGCTACACCTTC
TRBV3-1/TRBV3-2	TRBD2	TRBJ2-5	once	CASIPSGRQETQYF	TGTGCCAGCATCCCTAGCGGAAGGCAAGAGACCCAGTACTTC
TRBV7-6	TRBD2	TRBJ2-7	-	CASSSWEGYEQYF	TGTGCCAGCAGCTCTTGGGAGGGCTACGAGCAGTACTTC
TRBV5-8	TRBD1	TRBJ1-5	-	CASSVGQGNDQPQHF	TGTGCCAGCAGCGTCGGACAGGGCAATGATCAGCCCCAGCATTTT
TRBV7-2	-	TRBJ1-6	-	CASSFFTGFPDSPLHF	TGTGCCAGCAGCTTTTTCACAGGGTTTCCAGATTCACCCCTCCACTTT
TRBV28	TRBD1	TRBJ1-3	-	CASSDRVTGNTIYF	TGTGCCAGCAGTGACAGGGTAACTGGAAACACCATATATTTT
TRBV2	-	TRBJ1-1	-	CASSADRNTEAFF	TGTGCCAGCAGTGCCGACAGGAACACTGAAGCTTTCTTT
TRBV27	TRBD1	TRBJ2-3	-	CASSLSRQGSDTQYF	TGTGCCAGCAGTTTAAGTAGACAGGGGTCAGATACGCAGTATTTT
TRBV3-1/TRBV3-2	TRBD2	TRBJ2-5	-	CASSPPLAGGGETQYF	TGTGCCAGCAGCCCACCCCTAGCGGGAGGGGGAGAGACCCAGTACTTC
TRBV7-8	-	TRBJ1-5	-	CASSLGWALGHQPQHF	TGTGCCAGCAGCTTAGGTTGGGCGTTGGGGCATCAGCCCCAGCATTTT
TRBV28	-	TRBJ2-7	-	CASSLVRGPYEQYF	TGTGCCAGCAGTTTAGTAAGGGGCCCCTACGAGCAGTACTTC
TRBV27	-	TRBJ1-5	-	CASSLVGVSNQPQHF	TGTGCCAGCAGTTTGGTAGGGGTAAGCAATCAGCCCCAGCATTTT
TRBV27	TRBD1	TRBJ2-2	-	CASSPRTGGAYGNTGELFF	TGTGCCAGCAGTCCTAGGACAGGGGGCGCTTACGGGAACACCGGGGAGCTGTTTTTT
TRBV9	-	TRBJ1-2	-	CASSVDTGDYGYTF	TGTGCCAGCAGCGTAGATACGGGTGACTATGGCTACACCTTC
TRBV7-2	-	TRBJ1-3	-	CASSPPRAGPGNTIYF	TGTGCCAGCAGCCCCCCCCGGGCAGGGCCTGGAAACACCATATATTTT
TRBV27	-	TRBJ1-5	-	CASSPEGYNQPQHF	TGTGCCAGCAGCCCGGAGGGGTATAATCAGCCCCAGCATTTT
TRBV28	-	TRBJ2-5	-	CASSLFKRTQYF	TGTGCCAGCAGTTTATTTAAGAGGACCCAGTACTTC